Detailed here is one TCR beta chain. Its target is not known. J was trimmed by 5 bases and V by 3 bases; bases with no gene match: 5. From germline, CDR1 is SGDLS and CDR2 YYNGEE. The CDR3 length is 13 residues. This sample is drawn from a study of T cell responses to AZD1222 COVID-19 vaccine. General study findings and limits: Clonal diversity was possibly underestimated, and white British individuals and females predominated among donors. Nearly half of spike-specific TCRs reportedly target variant regions that are unmutated in the B.1.351 and B.1.1.7 variants. Baseline testing showed seropositivity in only a handful of AZD1222 recipients. CD4 TCRs covered the whole spike, strongest at regions 160-218 and 743-854.

The assay was immunoSEQ multiplex PCR, and TCRdb's table has in-frame clones only and misses some. Among over 100,000 clones, around 90% were seen once, and the ten largest hold less than 9.5%. The TCR comes from an adult in good health. Sequenced here: peripheral blood, sampled on day 0 of AZD1222 vaccination. This sequence joins TRBV9 and TRBJ2-7; 7 bases are shared with TRBD2. CDR3 residues: CASSDGRNDEQYF. The CDR3 bases are TGTGCCAGCAGCGACGGGAGGAACGACGAGCAGTACTTC.